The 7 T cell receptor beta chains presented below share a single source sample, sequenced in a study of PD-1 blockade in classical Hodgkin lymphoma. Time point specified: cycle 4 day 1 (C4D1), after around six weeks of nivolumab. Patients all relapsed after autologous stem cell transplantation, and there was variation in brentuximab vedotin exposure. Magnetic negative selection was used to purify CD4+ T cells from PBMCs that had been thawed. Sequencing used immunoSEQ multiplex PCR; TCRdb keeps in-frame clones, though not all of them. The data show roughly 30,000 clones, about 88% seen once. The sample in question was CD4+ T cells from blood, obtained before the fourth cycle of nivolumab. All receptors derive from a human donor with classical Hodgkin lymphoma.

The CDR3, as DNA: TGTGCCTGGGACAGGGGGGCAGGAGGTTCCTACGAGCAGTACTTC. Encoded protein: CAWDRGAGGSYEQYF. The J gene is TRBJ2-7, the V gene TRBV30, with 9 bases that match TRBD1. Trimming cost V 5 bases and J 1 base; bases outside gene matches: 9. CDR1 is GTSNPN and CDR2 is SVGIG in the germline V gene (reference sequence). This CDR3 comprises 15 residues.

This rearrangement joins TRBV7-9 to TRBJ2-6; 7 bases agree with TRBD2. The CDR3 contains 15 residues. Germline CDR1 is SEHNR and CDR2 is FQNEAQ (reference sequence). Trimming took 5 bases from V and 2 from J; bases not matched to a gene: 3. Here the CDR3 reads CASSPGGTGANVLTF. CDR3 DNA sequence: TGTGCCAGCAGCCCCGGGGGGACTGGGGCCAACGTCCTGACTTTC.

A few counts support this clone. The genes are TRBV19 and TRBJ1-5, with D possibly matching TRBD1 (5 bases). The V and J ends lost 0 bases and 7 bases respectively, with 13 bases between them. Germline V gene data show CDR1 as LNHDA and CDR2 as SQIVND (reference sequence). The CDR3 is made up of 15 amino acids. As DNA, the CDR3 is TGTGCCAGTAGTATAGAAGGCGTAGGGGTCCAGCCCCAGCATTTT. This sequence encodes CASSIEGVGVQPQHF. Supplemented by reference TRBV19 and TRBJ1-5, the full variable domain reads DGGITQSPKYLFRKEGQNVTLSCEQNLNHDAMYWYRQDPGQGLRLIYYSQIVNDFQKGDIAEGYSVSREKKESFPLTVTSAQKNPTAFYLCASSIEGVGVQPQHFGDGTRLSIL.

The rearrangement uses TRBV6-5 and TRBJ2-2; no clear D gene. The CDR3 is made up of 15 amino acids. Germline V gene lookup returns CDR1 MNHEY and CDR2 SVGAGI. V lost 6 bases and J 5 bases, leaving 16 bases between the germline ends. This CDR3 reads CASRVMGITTGELFF. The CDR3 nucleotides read TGTGCCAGCAGAGTAATGGGGATCACTACCGGGGAGCTGTTTTTT.

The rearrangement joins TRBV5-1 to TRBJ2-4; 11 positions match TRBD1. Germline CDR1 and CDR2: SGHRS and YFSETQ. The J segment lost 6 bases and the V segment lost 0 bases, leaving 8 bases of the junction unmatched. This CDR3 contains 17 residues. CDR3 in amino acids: CASSLDGTGGVGNIQYF. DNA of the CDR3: TGCGCCAGCAGCTTGGACGGGACAGGGGGAGTGGGAAACATTCAGTACTTC.

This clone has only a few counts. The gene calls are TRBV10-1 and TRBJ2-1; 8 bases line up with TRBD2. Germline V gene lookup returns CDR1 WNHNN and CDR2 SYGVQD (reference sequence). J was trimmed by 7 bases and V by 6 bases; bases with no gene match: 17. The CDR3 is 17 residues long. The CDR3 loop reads CASSPRTSPIMRNEQFF. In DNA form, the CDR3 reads TGCGCCAGCAGCCCCCGGACTAGCCCCATTATGCGGAATGAGCAGTTCTTC.

The CDR3 DNA is TGTGCCAGCAACTCAGGGGCAGGGTACGAGCAGTACTTC. Protein sequence: CASNSGAGYEQYF. V is TRBV5-4 and J is TRBJ2-7, with TRBD1 as a possible D gene (6 bases). This CDR3 has 13 residues. Germline V gene lookup returns CDR1 SGHNT and CDR2 YYREEE (reference sequence). V was shortened by 6 bases and J by 4 bases, with 14 bases between the two germline ends.